This T cell receptor beta chain was sequenced for a study of shared clonotypes between healthy human individuals. Cells designated naive CD8 were CD45RO-negative and were positively selected for CCR7, with terminally differentiated effector memory CD45RA+ cells excluded. Of note for this clone: Other DNA sequences from this sample encode an identical CDR3 as well.

Trimming took 1 base from V and 2 from J; bases not matched to a gene: 2. Germline CDR1 and CDR2: LGHNA and YSLEER. This CDR3 contains 15 residues. Measured with immunoSEQ multiplex PCR; TCRdb has only the in-frame clones, and not every one. The sample records 1.5 million to 2.5 million clones, over 85% being singletons. The TCR sequence derives from a man aged 18 to 30 in good health. This chain uses TRBV4-3 with TRBJ2-7; 10 nucleotides align to TRBD2. The specimen sequenced was naive CD8+ T cells sorted from blood. The CDR3 nucleotides are TGCGCCAGCAGCCAAGGGCTAGCGGGGGCCTACGAGCAGTACTTC. This codes for CASSQGLAGAYEQYF.